This is a list of T cell receptor beta chains from one sample in a study of blood T cell repertoires in COVID-19. Measured with immunoSEQ multiplex PCR; TCRdb has only the in-frame clones, and not every one. The sample has 250,000 or so clones, 80% to 90% seen once. The sequenced sample was PBMCs or T cells enriched from blood (not recorded which). The receptor set was obtained from a man aged 50-59 years who had been exposed to COVID-19. The CDR3 runs from the conserved cysteine through the conserved F or W. The D gene is left open where the match is weak. Clone size is shown for a subset of rows, as once, few, many or a class of expanded clone.

>TRBJ2-3|-|TRBV2|-
TGTGCCAGCAGGCTGGTGATAGACACAGATACGCAGTATTTT
CASRLVIDTDTQYF
>TRBJ1-1|-|TRBV2|-
TGTGCCAGCAGTGAATGGGGGCGGAACACTGAAGCTTTCTTT
CASSEWGRNTEAFF
>TRBJ1-2|TRBD1|TRBV27|-
TGTGCCAGCAGTTCGCATCAGGGGGGAGCGGTCTATGGCTACACCTTC
CASSSHQGGAVYGYTF
>TRBJ1-1|-|TRBV12-3/TRBV12-4|once
TGTGCCAGCAGAGATCAGGGGAACACTGAAGCTTTCTTT
CASRDQGNTEAFF
>TRBJ1-4|-|TRBV27|once
TGTGCCAGCAGCGATTCCGGTGCGGGTAATGAAAAACTGTTTTTT
CASSDSGAGNEKLFF
>TRBJ2-5|TRBD2|TRBV7-6|-
TGTGCCAGCAGCCGACGTAGGGATAGCGGGTCGCAAGAGACCCAGTACTTC
CASSRRRDSGSQETQYF
>TRBJ1-1|TRBD1|TRBV10-1|-
TGCGCCAGCAGCAGCAACAGGGGTGCAGCTTTCTTT
CASSSNRGAAFF
>TRBJ1-2|TRBD1|TRBV27|-
TGTGCCAGCACTTCATGGGGGACAGGGTTTTATGGCTACACCTTC
CASTSWGTGFYGYTF
>TRBJ2-1|-|TRBV3-1/TRBV3-2|-
TGTGCCAGCAGGTATTACAATGAGCAGTTCTTC
CASRYYNEQFF
>TRBJ1-5|-|TRBV19|-
TGTGCCAGTAGTATCAGGGATACTGGCAATCAGCCCCAGCATTTT
CASSIRDTGNQPQHF
>TRBJ2-5|TRBD2|TRBV9|-
TGTGCCAGCAGCCCCGGGTTAGAGTCTAGCGGGAGGGGCGAGACCCAGTACTTC
CASSPGLESSGRGETQYF
>TRBJ1-2|-|TRBV14|few
TGTGCCAGCAGCCAACACGACAGACCCTATGGCTACACCTTC
CASSQHDRPYGYTF
>TRBJ2-1|-|TRBV6-5|-
TGTGCCAGCAGTTACTCGATAAGCGGAATCGTTAATGAGCAGTTCTTC
CASSYSISGIVNEQFF
>TRBJ2-1|-|TRBV10-2|-
TGCGCCAGCAGTGAGATAGCCGGGACACCAAACAATGAGCAGTTCTTC
CASSEIAGTPNNEQFF
>TRBJ1-6|-|TRBV11-3|few
TGTGCCAGCAGCAGGGGGAATTCACCCCTCCACTTT
CASSRGNSPLHF
>TRBJ1-1|-|TRBV5-1|-
TGCGCCAGCAGCCCCAGTGGGTGGGGCGCTTACACTGAAGCTTTCTTT
CASSPSGWGAYTEAFF
>TRBJ1-4|TRBD1|TRBV28|-
TGTGCCAGCAGATCTGGACAGGGGGTACAGGAAAAACTGTTTTTT
CASRSGQGVQEKLFF
>TRBJ1-2|-|TRBV2|-
TGTGCCAGCAGCCCCTCCCCTGGAGGAGGGTATGGCTACACCTTC
CASSPSPGGGYGYTF
>TRBJ2-1|TRBD1|TRBV9|-
TGTGCCAGCAGCGTACGGTCGACAGGGGGCAATGAGCAGTTCTTC
CASSVRSTGGNEQFF
>TRBJ2-2|-|TRBV28|-
TGTGCCAGCAGTTTATTGTACGGGGAGCTGTTTTTT
CASSLLYGELFF
>TRBJ2-5|TRBD1|TRBV24-1|once
TGTGCCACCAGTGAGCCCGGGACAGACCAAGAGACCCAGTACTTC
CATSEPGTDQETQYF
>TRBJ1-3|TRBD1|TRBV3-1/TRBV3-2|-
TGTGCCAGCAGCCAAGGCTTTCCGGGACAGGGAAACACCATATATTTT
CASSQGFPGQGNTIYF
>TRBJ1-3|-|TRBV19|-
TGTGCCAGTAGTCCCCCAACCCCGCAGAGGCCCCCTGGAAACACCATATATTTT
CASSPPTPQRPPGNTIYF
>TRBJ1-3|-|TRBV2|-
TGTGCCAGCAGAAGACAGCCCTTCTCTGGAAACACCATATATTTT
CASRRQPFSGNTIYF
>TRBJ1-2|-|TRBV11-2|-
TGTGCCAGCAGCCCTGCGGCAGGGTTACCCTATGGCTACACCTTC
CASSPAAGLPYGYTF
>TRBJ1-1|-|TRBV3-1/TRBV3-2|-
TGTGCCAGCAGCCAGCTAGCGGGGAAGAACACTGAAGCTTTCTTT
CASSQLAGKNTEAFF
>TRBJ2-1|-|TRBV9|-
TGTGCCAGCAGCGTAGCTCAGGGGACCTACAATGAGCAGTTCTTC
CASSVAQGTYNEQFF
>TRBJ1-2|-|TRBV3-1/TRBV3-2|-
TGTGCCAGCAGCCAAGCATCCGGGAGCTATGGCTACACCTTC
CASSQASGSYGYTF
>TRBJ2-2|TRBD2|TRBV11-2|-
TGTGCCAGCAGCTTATTACTAGCGGGGGTGACCGGGGAGCTGTTTTTT
CASSLLLAGVTGELFF
>TRBJ2-5|TRBD1|TRBV5-1|once
TGCGCCAGCAGATACTACCTGGGACAGGGGAGCCAAGAGACCCAGTACTTC
CASRYYLGQGSQETQYF
>TRBJ1-5|TRBD1|TRBV30|-
TGTGCCTGGAGTGAGGCCGCAGGGGGGACAGTAGGCGGTCAGCCCCAGCATTTT
CAWSEAAGGTVGGQPQHF
>TRBJ2-7|TRBD1|TRBV5-1|-
TGCGCCAGCAGCTTGGCGTTAAGCGGACAGGGTTACGAGCAGTACTTC
CASSLALSGQGYEQYF
>TRBJ2-5|TRBD1|TRBV9|-
TGTGCCAGCAGCGGCCGATCGGCAGGGGGTGAGACCCAGTACTTC
CASSGRSAGGETQYF
>TRBJ1-1|-|TRBV3-1/TRBV3-2|once
TGTGCCAGCAGCCAAGGGAGGGGGGGAACTGAAGCTTTCTTT
CASSQGRGGTEAFF
>TRBJ1-1|-|TRBV6-6|-
TGTGCCAGCAGTCCCCCCGGCGGCGGGAACACTGAAGCTTTCTTT
CASSPPGGGNTEAFF
>TRBJ1-3|-|TRBV28|-
TGTGCCAGCAGCGATCTGGACAGAGGAAACACCATATATTTT
CASSDLDRGNTIYF
>TRBJ2-3|-|TRBV2|-
TGTGCCAGCGAGGTTGTACATACGCAGTATTTT
CASEVVHTQYF
>TRBJ2-6|TRBD1|TRBV5-1|-
TGCGCCAGCACGACAGGGGGTTTCTCTGGGGCCAACGTCCTGACTTTC
CASTTGGFSGANVLTF
>TRBJ1-1|TRBD1|TRBV27|-
TGTGCCAGCAGGACAGGGACTCTCGGGGCTGAAGCTTTCTTT
CASRTGTLGAEAFF
>TRBJ1-5|TRBD1|TRBV27|-
TGTGCCACCAGCTCCGGGACAGGCAATCAGCCCCAGCATTTT
CATSSGTGNQPQHF
>TRBJ1-5|TRBD1|TRBV6-5|-
TGTGCCAGCAGTTCACACGGACAGGGGGGGATTCAGCCCCAGCATTTT
CASSSHGQGGIQPQHF
>TRBJ1-1|-|TRBV5-1|-
TGCGCCAGCAGAGCAACAGGGATGAACACTGAAGCTTTCTTT
CASRATGMNTEAFF
>TRBJ2-2|-|TRBV24-1|-
TGTGCCACCAGTGATGTCAGGGAACTAACCTACGGGGAGCTGTTTTTT
CATSDVRELTYGELFF
>TRBJ1-1|TRBD1|TRBV2|-
TGTGCCAGCTCGGGACAGTTTAACACTGAAGCTTTCTTT
CASSGQFNTEAFF
>TRBJ1-5|TRBD1|TRBV18|once
TGTGCCAGTTCGGACAGGGGGAACCAGCCCCAGCATTTT
CASSDRGNQPQHF
>TRBJ2-3|-|TRBV11-1|-
TGTGCCAGCAGCTTACCCAGTCTTTCAGATACGCAGTATTTT
CASSLPSLSDTQYF
>TRBJ2-5|-|TRBV4-1|-
TGCGCCAGCAGCCAAGAAAGCAACGGAGAGACCCAGTACTTC
CASSQESNGETQYF
>TRBJ1-4|-|TRBV5-1|-
TGCGCCAGCCCACATCCTACTAATGAAAAACTGTTTTTT
CASPHPTNEKLFF
>TRBJ2-3|-|TRBV5-1|-
TGCGCCAGCAGCTTGGCTACGAACACAGATACGCAGTATTTT
CASSLATNTDTQYF
>TRBJ1-1|-|TRBV29-1|-
TGCAGCGGAGTGGGGCAGATTAACACTGAAGCTTTCTTT
CSGVGQINTEAFF
>TRBJ2-2|TRBD2|TRBV7-8|-
TGTGCCAGCAGCCAACTAGCGGGGGCGAACACCGGGGAGCTGTTTTTT
CASSQLAGANTGELFF
>TRBJ2-1|TRBD2|TRBV2|-
TGTGCCAGCAGTGTCAGCGCTAGCGGGGCTGGTGAGCAGTTCTTC
CASSVSASGAGEQFF
>TRBJ1-6|TRBD1|TRBV19|-
TGTGCCAGTAGTTCGAGACAGGGGACTAATTCACCCCTCCACTTT
CASSSRQGTNSPLHF
>TRBJ1-2|-|TRBV11-3|-
TGTGCCAGCAGCGACCGAGGGGGCTATGGCTACACCTTC
CASSDRGGYGYTF
>TRBJ1-6|-|TRBV30|-
TGTGCCTGGAGTGGCGCAATGGGCGGGACCGGTTCACCCCTCCACTTT
CAWSGAMGGTGSPLHF